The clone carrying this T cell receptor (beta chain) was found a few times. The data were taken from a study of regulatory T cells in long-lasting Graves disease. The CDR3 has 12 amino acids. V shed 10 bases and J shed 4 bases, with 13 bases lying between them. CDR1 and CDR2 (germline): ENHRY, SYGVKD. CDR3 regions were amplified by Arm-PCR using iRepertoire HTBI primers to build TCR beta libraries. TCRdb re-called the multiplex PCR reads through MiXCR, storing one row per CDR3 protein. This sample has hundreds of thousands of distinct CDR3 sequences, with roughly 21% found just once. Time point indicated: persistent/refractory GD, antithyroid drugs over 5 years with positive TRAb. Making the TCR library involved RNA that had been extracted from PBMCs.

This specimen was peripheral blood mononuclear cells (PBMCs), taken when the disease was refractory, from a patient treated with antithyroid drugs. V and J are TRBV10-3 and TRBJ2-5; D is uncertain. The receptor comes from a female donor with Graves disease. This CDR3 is CASSDNPETQYF. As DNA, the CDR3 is TGTGCCAGCAGCGACAATCCAGAGACCCAGTACTTC.